This TCR beta chain was obtained from a study of immune cell composition in non-small cell lung cancer. Sequencing used immunoSEQ multiplex PCR; TCRdb keeps in-frame clones, though not all of them. Seen here are roughly 8,700 clones, around two thirds observed once, and the top ten hold approximately 22%. V shed 0 bases and J shed 2 bases, with 9 bases lying between them. CDR1 is SGHDT, CDR2 YYEEEE, per germline. CDR3 length: 14 amino acids. Normal lung was taken at the farthest possible site, at least 3 cm from tumour. Whole-study findings and limits: Tumour-reactive clones were not shown to match dominant in vivo tumour clones.

Regarding this clone: The antigen remains unidentified.

The chain recombines TRBV5-6 with TRBJ2-7; D may be TRBD1 (6 bases). This TCR was recovered from a human donor with non-small cell lung cancer. Sequencing used non-adjacent lung tissue. CDR3: CASSLVWTAYEQYF. The CDR3 DNA follows: TGTGCCAGCAGCTTGGTCTGGACAGCCTACGAGCAGTACTTC.